This entry is about one T cell receptor beta chain. This entry comes from a study of OX40 agonist ivuxolimab in advanced cancers. The CDR3 consists of 17 residues. V dropped 3 bases and J dropped 6; count of bases not matched to a gene: 10. Produced via immunoSEQ multiplex PCR; TCRdb's table is partial and in-frame only. This table holds approximately 52,000 clones, 75% to 90% found once. The V call is TRBV23-1, the J call TRBJ2-2; TRBD1 matches at 10 bases. TRBV23-1 is an open reading frame whose function is uncertain. This material consisted of CD4+ or CD8+ T cells sorted from blood, taken in a trial of the OX40 agonist ivuxolimab. The sequence was collected from an adult with an advanced solid tumor such as melanoma, head and neck, liver or kidney cancer. This CDR3 reads CASSHGLRQGASGELFF. Here the CDR3 DNA reads TGCGCCAGCAGTCACGGGCTTAGACAGGGGGCTTCCGGGGAGCTGTTTTTT.